This is a list of T cell receptor beta chains from one sample in a study of T cell responses to AZD1222 COVID-19 vaccine. Libraries were prepared by immunoSEQ multiplex PCR; TCRdb keeps only in-frame clonotypes and omits some of them. The sample shows approximately 70,000 clones, around 80% of them seen only once. Sequencing used peripheral blood, obtained 28 days after the second AZD1222 dose. Receptors originate from an adult who received the AZD1222 COVID-19 vaccine. CDR3s include the opening cysteine and the closing phenylalanine or tryptophan. A D gene is named only where the DNA matches it firmly. Size tells how often a clone was seen (once, few, many) or the class of an expanded clone, and some rows leave it out.

v_call: TRBV14
clone_size: once
d_call: TRBD2
cdr3_aa: CASSQGLTSGPDNEQFF

v_call: TRBV5-1
clone_size: -
d_call: -
cdr3_aa: CASSLDGGGTDTQYF

v_call: TRBV4-1
clone_size: -
d_call: TRBD2
cdr3_aa: CASSPGLAGETQYF

v_call: TRBV6-5
clone_size: -
d_call: -
cdr3_aa: CASSPWDADTQYF

v_call: TRBV11-2
clone_size: -
d_call: -
cdr3_aa: CASSLESAYEQYF

v_call: TRBV10-1
clone_size: -
d_call: TRBD1
cdr3_aa: CASSGGQGVTDTQYF

v_call: TRBV7-2
clone_size: -
d_call: -
cdr3_aa: CASSSGLEADTQYF

v_call: TRBV28
clone_size: -
d_call: -
cdr3_aa: CASSPLFLAGEDEAFF

v_call: TRBV28
clone_size: -
d_call: -
cdr3_aa: CASSFRGHPSGYTF

v_call: TRBV7-2
clone_size: -
d_call: TRBD2
cdr3_aa: CASSEQGTSGGAGTQYF

v_call: TRBV20-1
clone_size: -
d_call: TRBD1
cdr3_aa: CSASGTGSGNTIYF

v_call: TRBV6-5
clone_size: -
d_call: -
cdr3_aa: CASDRGSGANVLTF

v_call: TRBV28
clone_size: -
d_call: -
cdr3_aa: CASSLQQTAEKLFF

v_call: TRBV6-5
clone_size: -
d_call: -
cdr3_aa: CASRSGQFNYGYTF

v_call: TRBV11-3
clone_size: -
d_call: -
cdr3_aa: CASSLDFANSGNTIYF

v_call: TRBV19
clone_size: -
d_call: -
cdr3_aa: CASSILRGVAGNTIYF

v_call: TRBV29-1
clone_size: few
d_call: -
cdr3_aa: CSVEDSGFYGYTF

v_call: TRBV10-3
clone_size: -
d_call: TRBD1
cdr3_aa: CAIRDRVNSPLHF

v_call: TRBV5-8
clone_size: -
d_call: -
cdr3_aa: CASSLFEKLFF

v_call: TRBV5-4
clone_size: -
d_call: -
cdr3_aa: CASSMGTGELFF

v_call: TRBV21-1
clone_size: -
d_call: -
cdr3_aa: CASSKAAKRVTPIVKNTGELFF

v_call: TRBV5-1
clone_size: -
d_call: -
cdr3_aa: CASRTGPREKLFF